The clone carrying this TCR beta chain occurred a few times. The antigen is unknown. This CDR3 is 14 amino acids long. CDR1 is SGHAT and CDR2 is FQNNGV in the germline V gene. Trimming took off 5 bases at V and 4 bases at J, with 12 bases between the two ends. Notes on the study in general: Tumor Tregs overlapped most with tumor, then blood, naive CD4+ cells.

Full-length variable regions came from constant-region reverse primers plus semi-nested Nested Universal Primer A PCR. TCRdb re-derived calls from the 5' RACE reads in MiXCR, one entry per CDR3 protein. The table includes approximately 7,000 distinct CDR3 sequences, roughly half detected once. Sequencing used naive CD4+ T cells sorted from a lymph node. The subset denotes: naive CD4+ T cells, CD4+CD45RA+CD25-. The chain uses TRBV11-2 and TRBJ1-3, with D hard to call. The clonotype originates from a female donor with breast cancer. CDR3 amino acids: CASSSIREGNTIYF. The CDR3 nucleotides are TGTGCCAGCAGCAGTATACGTGAGGGAAACACCATATATTTT.